A selection of T cell receptor beta chains follows, all from one sample in a study of blood T cell repertoires in COVID-19. Data came from immunoSEQ multiplex PCR; TCRdb stores just in-frame clones and leaves some out. The data show 75,000 to 90,000 clones, with around 81% seen just once and under 20% held by the top ten. Input material: peripheral blood. The receptors were sampled from a man older than 75 with active or convalescent COVID-19. Each CDR3 is given with its conserved first and last residue. A D gene is named only where the DNA matches it firmly. Only some rows state a clone size, as once, few, many or a class for expanded clones.

j_gene | v_gene | d_gene | abundance | CDR3aa | CDR3nt
TRBJ2-5 | TRBV4-2 | NA | NA | CASSLRREQETQYF | TGTGCCAGCAGCCTCCGTCGGGAGCAAGAGACCCAGTACTTC
TRBJ2-3 | TRBV5-6 | TRBD2 | NA | CASSFGDYGHYF | TGTGCCAGCAGCTTTGGGGACTATGGGCACTATTTT
TRBJ1-4 | TRBV21-1 | NA | NA | CASSNGKGEKLFF | TGTGCCAGCAGCAACGGGAAAGGGGAAAAACTGTTTTTT
TRBJ1-5 | TRBV7-2 | TRBD1 | NA | CASSSSGTGGQPQHF | TGTGCCAGCAGCTCCTCCGGGACAGGGGGTCAGCCCCAGCATTTT
TRBJ1-5 | TRBV6-5 | TRBD1 | NA | CASSSNRGNQPQHF | TGTGCCAGCAGTTCTAACAGGGGGAATCAGCCCCAGCATTTT
TRBJ2-3 | TRBV2 | TRBD1 | NA | CASSQDRGHGDTQYF | TGTGCCAGCAGTCAGGACAGGGGGCATGGAGATACGCAGTATTTT
TRBJ1-5 | TRBV7-9 | TRBD1 | NA | CASSPGQGASQPQHF | TGTGCCAGCAGCCCCGGTCAGGGGGCAAGTCAGCCCCAGCATTTT
TRBJ2-1 | TRBV7-7 | NA | few | CASSLDGAGPPPGNEQFF | TGTGCCAGCAGCTTAGATGGGGCGGGGCCGCCCCCTGGAAATGAGCAGTTCTTC
TRBJ2-1 | TRBV18 | NA | few | CASSLQGTRGNEQFF | TGTGCCAGCTCACTCCAAGGGACCAGGGGCAATGAGCAGTTCTTC
TRBJ2-1 | TRBV28 | NA | NA | CASSLVRAGGPEQFF | TGTGCCAGCAGTTTAGTACGAGCGGGTGGCCCTGAGCAGTTCTTC
TRBJ1-3 | TRBV19 | NA | once | CASSSRRGSGNTIYF | TGTGCCAGTAGTTCGCGCCGGGGGTCTGGAAACACCATATATTTT
TRBJ1-1 | TRBV11-1 | NA | once | CASRTGENTEAFF | TGTGCCAGTAGGACGGGGGAGAACACTGAAGCTTTCTTT
TRBJ1-4 | TRBV2 | NA | NA | CASSPQGLSNEKLFF | TGTGCCAGCAGCCCACAGGGTTTGTCTAATGAAAAACTGTTTTTT
TRBJ1-2 | TRBV6-5 | TRBD1 | NA | CASSNTGGGYTF | TGTGCCAGCAGTAACACAGGGGGTGGCTACACCTTC
TRBJ2-3 | TRBV7-9 | NA | NA | CASSFVQVTDTQYF | TGTGCCAGCAGCTTTGTACAGGTCACAGATACGCAGTATTTT
TRBJ1-3 | TRBV10-3 | TRBD1 | NA | CAISEWGTGYSGNTIYF | TGTGCCATCAGTGAGTGGGGGACAGGCTACTCTGGAAACACCATATATTTT
TRBJ1-3 | TRBV11-2 | NA | NA | CAVWGQSGNTIYF | TGTGCCGTCTGGGGGCAGTCTGGAAACACCATATATTTT
TRBJ2-1 | TRBV6-5 | TRBD2 | NA | CATRRAGGYNEQFF | TGTGCCACCCGTCGAGCGGGGGGATACAATGAGCAGTTCTTC
TRBJ1-1 | TRBV27 | NA | NA | CASSADRLTEAFF | TGTGCCAGCAGTGCAGACCGACTCACTGAAGCTTTCTTT
TRBJ1-3 | TRBV29-1 | TRBD1 | NA | CSVAKGQGPGNTIYF | TGCAGCGTAGCAAAGGGACAGGGCCCTGGAAACACCATATATTTT
TRBJ1-6 | TRBV11-2 | TRBD1 | few | CASSLNPPGQGWSSPLHF | TGTGCCAGCAGCTTAAACCCACCGGGACAGGGTTGGAGTTCACCCCTCCACTTT
TRBJ2-1 | TRBV6-5 | TRBD1 | few | CASKTGTGVNYEQFF | TGTGCCAGCAAAACCGGGACAGGGGTTAACTATGAGCAGTTCTTC
TRBJ2-3 | TRBV2 | NA | NA | CASTRSRFTDTQYF | TGTGCCAGCACGAGGTCAAGGTTCACAGATACGCAGTATTTT
TRBJ2-3 | TRBV15 | NA | NA | CATSRGNRQADTQYF | TGTGCCACCAGCAGAGGAAATAGGCAGGCAGATACGCAGTATTTT
TRBJ1-1 | TRBV11-3 | TRBD1 | NA | CASSSKRGRGSEAFF | TGTGCCAGCAGCTCAAAGAGGGGGCGAGGTTCTGAAGCTTTCTTT
TRBJ1-4 | TRBV18 | TRBD1 | NA | CASSSRDRNEKLFF | TGTGCCAGCTCATCCCGGGACAGAAACGAAAAACTGTTTTTT
TRBJ1-4 | TRBV5-1 | TRBD1 | NA | CASTLGQGSEKLFF | TGCGCCAGCACCCTCGGACAGGGATCTGAAAAACTGTTTTTT
TRBJ1-1 | TRBV6-4 | NA | few | CASRREVNTEAFF | TGTGCCAGCAGGAGAGAGGTGAACACTGAAGCTTTCTTT
TRBJ1-5 | TRBV19 | TRBD1 | NA | CASSRTGDGQPQHF | TGTGCCAGTAGTAGGACAGGGGACGGTCAGCCCCAGCATTTT
TRBJ2-1 | TRBV5-1 | TRBD2 | NA | CASSLALPSGSEQFF | TGCGCCAGCAGCTTGGCACTGCCTAGCGGGAGTGAGCAGTTCTTC
TRBJ2-2 | TRBV5-1 | NA | NA | CASSSDKNTGELFF | TGCGCCAGCAGCTCCGACAAGAACACCGGGGAGCTGTTTTTT
TRBJ1-5 | TRBV28 | NA | NA | CASSLSRPQPQHF | TGTGCCAGCAGTTTATCCCGTCCTCAGCCCCAGCATTTT
TRBJ1-5 | TRBV9 | NA | NA | CASSVGDGRGRGDYFNQPQHF | TGTGCCAGCAGCGTAGGAGACGGGAGGGGAAGGGGAGACTACTTCAATCAGCCCCAGCATTTT
TRBJ1-1 | TRBV16 | TRBD1 | once | CASSLTGLLNTEAFF | TGTGCCAGCAGCCTGACAGGGCTCTTGAACACTGAAGCTTTCTTT
TRBJ1-1 | TRBV12-3/TRBV12-4 | NA | NA | CASTISGYTEAFF | TGTGCCAGCACCATATCGGGGTACACTGAAGCTTTCTTT
TRBJ1-3 | TRBV24-1 | NA | NA | CATSDSGGQASGNTIYF | TGTGCCACCAGTGACTCCGGCGGACAAGCCTCTGGAAACACCATATATTTT
TRBJ1-5 | TRBV2 | NA | NA | CASSEVRAGGNQPQHF | TGTGCCAGCAGCGAGGTTAGGGCAGGAGGTAATCAGCCCCAGCATTTT
TRBJ1-2 | TRBV28 | TRBD1 | NA | CATRTGGAEGYTF | TGTGCCACCAGGACAGGGGGAGCAGAGGGCTACACCTTC
TRBJ1-5 | TRBV19 | TRBD1 | NA | CASSRDRASNQPQHF | TGTGCCAGTAGCCGAGACAGGGCAAGCAATCAGCCCCAGCATTTT
TRBJ1-5 | TRBV18 | NA | NA | CASSLQGDQPQHF | TGTGCCAGCTCACTGCAGGGCGATCAGCCCCAGCATTTT
TRBJ1-2 | TRBV6-1 | TRBD1 | NA | CASSEVGQPRNYGYTF | TGTGCCAGCAGTGAAGTGGGACAGCCTAGAAACTATGGCTACACCTTC